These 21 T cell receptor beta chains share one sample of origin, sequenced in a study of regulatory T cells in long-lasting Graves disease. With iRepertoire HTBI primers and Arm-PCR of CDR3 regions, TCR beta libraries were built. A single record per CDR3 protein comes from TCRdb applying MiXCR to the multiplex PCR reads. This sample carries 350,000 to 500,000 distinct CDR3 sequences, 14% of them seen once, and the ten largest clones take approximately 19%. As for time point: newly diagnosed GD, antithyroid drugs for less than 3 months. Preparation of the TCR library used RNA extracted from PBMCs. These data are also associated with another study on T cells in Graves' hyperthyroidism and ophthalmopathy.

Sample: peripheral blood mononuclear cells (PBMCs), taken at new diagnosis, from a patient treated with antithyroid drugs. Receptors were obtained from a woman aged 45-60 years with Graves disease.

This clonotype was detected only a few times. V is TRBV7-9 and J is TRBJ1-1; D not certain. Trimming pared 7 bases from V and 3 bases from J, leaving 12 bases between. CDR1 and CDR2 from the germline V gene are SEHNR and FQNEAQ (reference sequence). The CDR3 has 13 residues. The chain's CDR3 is CASITDSYTEAFF. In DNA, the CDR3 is TGTGCCAGCATCACAGATTCGTACACTGAAGCTTTCTTT.

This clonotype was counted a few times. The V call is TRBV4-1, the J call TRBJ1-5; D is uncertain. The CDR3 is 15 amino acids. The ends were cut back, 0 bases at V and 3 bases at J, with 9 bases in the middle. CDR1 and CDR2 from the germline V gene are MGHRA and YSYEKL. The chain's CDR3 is CASSQDPGNNQPQHF. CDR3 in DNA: TGCGCCAGCAGCCAAGATCCAGGTAACAATCAGCCCCAGCATTTT.

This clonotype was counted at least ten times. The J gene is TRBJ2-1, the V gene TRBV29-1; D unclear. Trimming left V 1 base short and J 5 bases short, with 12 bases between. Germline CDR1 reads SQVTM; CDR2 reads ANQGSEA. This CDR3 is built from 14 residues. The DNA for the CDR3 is TGCAGCGTTGAAGGGTCTCATCCAGACAATGAGCAGTTCTTC. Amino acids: CSVEGSHPDNEQFF.

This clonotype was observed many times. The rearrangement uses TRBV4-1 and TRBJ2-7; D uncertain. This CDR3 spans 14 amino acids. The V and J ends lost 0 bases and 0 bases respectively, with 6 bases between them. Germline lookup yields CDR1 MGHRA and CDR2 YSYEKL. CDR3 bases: TGCGCCAGCAGCCAAGATCCAAGCTCCTACGAGCAGTACTTC. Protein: CASSQDPSSYEQYF.

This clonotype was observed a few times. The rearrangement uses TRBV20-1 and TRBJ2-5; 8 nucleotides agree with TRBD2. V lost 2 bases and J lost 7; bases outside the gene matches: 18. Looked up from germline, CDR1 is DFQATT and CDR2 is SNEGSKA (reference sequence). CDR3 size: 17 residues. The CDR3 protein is CSARPGGVDLLAGTQYF. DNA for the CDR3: TGCAGTGCTAGACCGGGTGGGGTAGATCTGCTAGCGGGGACCCAGTACTTC.

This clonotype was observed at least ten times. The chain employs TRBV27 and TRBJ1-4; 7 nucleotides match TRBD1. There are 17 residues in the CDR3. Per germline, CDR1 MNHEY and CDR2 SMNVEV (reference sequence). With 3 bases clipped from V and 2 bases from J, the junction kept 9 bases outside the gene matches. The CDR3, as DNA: TGTGCCAGCAGTTTGACAGGGTTATTATCGACTAATGAAAAACTGTTTTTT. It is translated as CASSLTGLLSTNEKLFF.

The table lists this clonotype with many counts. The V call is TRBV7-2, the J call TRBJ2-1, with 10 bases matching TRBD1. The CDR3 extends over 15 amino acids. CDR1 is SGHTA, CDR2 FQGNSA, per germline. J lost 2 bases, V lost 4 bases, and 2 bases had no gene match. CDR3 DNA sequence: TGTGCCAGCAGCTGGGGGACAGGGGCCTACAATGAGCAGTTCTTC. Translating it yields CASSWGTGAYNEQFF.

The CDR3 sequence is CASSPGQGEVDEQYF. CDR3 coding DNA: TGTGCCAGCAGCCCTGGACAGGGGGAAGTCGACGAGCAGTACTTC. J is TRBJ2-7 and V is TRBV12-3 or TRBV12-4; 10 bases are a match to TRBD1. The CDR3 is 15 residues long. The J segment lost 5 bases and the V segment lost 6 bases, leaving 10 bases of the junction unmatched.

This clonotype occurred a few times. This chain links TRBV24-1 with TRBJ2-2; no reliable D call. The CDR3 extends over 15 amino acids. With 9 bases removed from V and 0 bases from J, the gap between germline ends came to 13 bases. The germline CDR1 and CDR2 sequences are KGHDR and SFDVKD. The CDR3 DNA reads TGTGCCACCGGTACGGCGAACGCGAACACCGGGGAGCTGTTTTTT. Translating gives CATGTANANTGELFF.

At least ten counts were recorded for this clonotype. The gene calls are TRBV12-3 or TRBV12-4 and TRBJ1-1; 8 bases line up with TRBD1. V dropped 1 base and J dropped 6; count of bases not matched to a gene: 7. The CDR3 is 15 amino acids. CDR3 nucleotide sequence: TGTGCCAGCAGTTTAGGACAGGGGAACGGCGCTGAAGCTTTCTTT. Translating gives CASSLGQGNGAEAFF.

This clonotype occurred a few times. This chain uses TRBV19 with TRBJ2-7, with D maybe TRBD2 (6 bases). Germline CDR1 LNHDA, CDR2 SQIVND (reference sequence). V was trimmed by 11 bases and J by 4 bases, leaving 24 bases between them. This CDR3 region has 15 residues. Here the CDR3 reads CASSPLGGGKYEQYF. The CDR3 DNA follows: TGTGCCTCAAGTCCCCTAGGAGGCGGGAAGTACGAGCAGTACTTC.

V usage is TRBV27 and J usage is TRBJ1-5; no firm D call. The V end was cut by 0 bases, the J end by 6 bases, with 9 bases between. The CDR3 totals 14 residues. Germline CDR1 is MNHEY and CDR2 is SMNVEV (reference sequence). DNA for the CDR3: TGTGCCAGCAGTTTATCAGGTATGAGTCAGCCCCAGCATTTT. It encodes CASSLSGMSQPQHF.

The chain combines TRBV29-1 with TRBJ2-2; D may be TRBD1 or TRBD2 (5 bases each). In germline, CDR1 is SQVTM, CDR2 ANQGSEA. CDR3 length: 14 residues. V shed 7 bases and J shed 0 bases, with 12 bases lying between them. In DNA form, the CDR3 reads TGCAGCGCCAGAGGGACCGCGAACACCGGGGAGCTGTTTTTT. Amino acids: CSARGTANTGELFF.

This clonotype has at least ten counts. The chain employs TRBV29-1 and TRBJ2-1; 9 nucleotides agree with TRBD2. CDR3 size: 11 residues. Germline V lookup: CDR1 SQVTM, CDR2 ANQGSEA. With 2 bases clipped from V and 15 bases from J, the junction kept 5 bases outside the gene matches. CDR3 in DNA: TGCAGCGTTGAAAATAGCGGGAGAGCGTTCTTC. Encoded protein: CSVENSGRAFF.

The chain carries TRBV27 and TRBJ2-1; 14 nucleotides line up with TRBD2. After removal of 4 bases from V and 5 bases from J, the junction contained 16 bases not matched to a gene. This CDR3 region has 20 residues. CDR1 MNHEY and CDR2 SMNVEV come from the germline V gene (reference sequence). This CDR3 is CASSWAPGGLAGGGNNEQFF. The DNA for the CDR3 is TGTGCCAGCAGTTGGGCACCCGGCGGACTAGCGGGAGGTGGGAACAATGAGCAGTTCTTC.

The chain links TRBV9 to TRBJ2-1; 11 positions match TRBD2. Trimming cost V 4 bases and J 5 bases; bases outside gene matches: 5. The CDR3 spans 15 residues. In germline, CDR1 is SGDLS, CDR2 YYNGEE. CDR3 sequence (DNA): TGTGCCAGCAGCCTCATAGCGGGAGGGAACAATGAGCAGTTCTTC. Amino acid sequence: CASSLIAGGNNEQFF.

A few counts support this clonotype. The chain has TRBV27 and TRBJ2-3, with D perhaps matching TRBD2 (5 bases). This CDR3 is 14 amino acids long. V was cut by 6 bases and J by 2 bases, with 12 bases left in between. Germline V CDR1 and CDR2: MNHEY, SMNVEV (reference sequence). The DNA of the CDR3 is TGTGCCAGCAGAGCGGCGGAAGTCACAGATACGCAGTATTTT. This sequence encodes CASRAAEVTDTQYF.

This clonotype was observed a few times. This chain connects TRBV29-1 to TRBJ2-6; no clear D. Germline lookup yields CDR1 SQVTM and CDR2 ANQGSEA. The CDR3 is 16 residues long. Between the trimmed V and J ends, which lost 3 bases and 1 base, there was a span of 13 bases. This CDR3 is CSVDDGLGSGANVLTF. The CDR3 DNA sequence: TGCAGCGTTGACGACGGATTAGGGTCTGGGGCCAACGTCCTGACTTTC.

The CDR3 sequence is CASSLTQGGGGEKLFF. The CDR3 DNA is TGTGCCAGCAGCTTAACCCAGGGCGGGGGCGGAGAAAAACTGTTTTTT. The rearrangement uses TRBV7-9 and TRBJ1-4, with D possibly matching TRBD1 (6 bases). CDR3 length: 16 amino acids. V was trimmed by 2 bases and J by 8 bases, leaving 18 bases between them. Germline assignment: CDR1 SEHNR and CDR2 FQNEAQ (reference sequence). The variable domain in full, with the rest retrieved from reference TRBV7-9 and TRBJ1-4, is DTGVSQNPRHKITKRGQNVTFRCDPISEHNRLYWYRQTLGQGPEFLTYFQNEAQLEKSRLLSDRFSAERPKGSFSTLEIQRTEQGDSAMYLCASSLTQGGGGEKLFFGSGTQLSVL.

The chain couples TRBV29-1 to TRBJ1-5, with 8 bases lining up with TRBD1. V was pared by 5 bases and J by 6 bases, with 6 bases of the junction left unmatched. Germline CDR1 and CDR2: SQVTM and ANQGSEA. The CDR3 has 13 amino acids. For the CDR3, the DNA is TGCAGCGTTCGGACAGGGATGAGTCAGCCCCAGCATTTT. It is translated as CSVRTGMSQPQHF. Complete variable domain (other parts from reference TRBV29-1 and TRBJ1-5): SAVISQKPSRDICQRGTSLTIQCQVDSQVTMMFWYRQQPGQSLTLIATANQGSEATYESGFVIDKFPISRPNLTFSTLTVSNMSPEDSSIYLCSVRTGMSQPQHFGDGTRLSIL.

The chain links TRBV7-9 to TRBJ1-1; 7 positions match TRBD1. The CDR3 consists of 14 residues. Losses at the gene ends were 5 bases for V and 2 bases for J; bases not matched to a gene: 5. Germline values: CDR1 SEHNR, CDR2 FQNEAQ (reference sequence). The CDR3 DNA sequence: TGTGCCAGCAGCAATTACAGGGGTAACACTGAAGCTTTCTTT. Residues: CASSNYRGNTEAFF.